This T cell receptor (beta chain) stems from a study of PD-1 blockade in classical Hodgkin lymphoma. Notes on the study in general: What drove the repertoire differences, possibly disease activity or prior therapy, has not been defined.

The time point was: newly diagnosed, previously untreated cHL patient sample. Applied to thawed PBMCs, magnetic negative selection was the method used to isolate CD8+ T cells. This clone occurred a few times. Antigen specificity is unknown. V gave up 7 bases and J gave up 0 bases, with 13 bases separating them. Looked up from germline, CDR1 is SGHRS and CDR2 is YFSETQ. The CDR3 totals 14 residues. Here immunoSEQ multiplex PCR was the method, and the copy in TCRdb shows in-frame clones only, minus some. Among fewer than 6,000 clones listed, roughly nine tenths were seen once. This sequence was found in a human donor with classical Hodgkin lymphoma. Sample: CD8+ T cells from blood. The chain recombines TRBV5-1 with TRBJ1-1, with no clear D. The CDR3, as DNA: TGCGCCAGCCGGACTGGGGAGATGAACACTGAAGCTTTCTTT. Encoded protein: CASRTGEMNTEAFF.